The rows below give T cell receptor beta chains drawn from one sample of a study of shared clonotypes between healthy human individuals. Assay: immunoSEQ multiplex PCR; the TCRdb copy retains only in-frame clones and omits some. This sample has around 1.9 million clones, with about 93% found just once. The specimen sequenced was naive CD8+ T cells from PBMCs. These receptors came from a man between 18 and 29 years old in good health. Some clones in this sample may be carry-over from other donors' samples. The CDR3 runs from the conserved cysteine through the conserved F or W.

V gene	CDR3 length	J gene	CDR3 protein
TRBV7-9	15	TRBJ2-7	CASSLRGDSSYEQYF
TRBV19	13	TRBJ2-7	CASSDRDQDEQYF
TRBV10-2	14	TRBJ1-1	CASLTWKQNTEAFF
TRBV4-1	13	TRBJ1-5	CASSDRVGQPQHF
TRBV27	13	TRBJ2-3	CASIDSSTDTQYF
TRBV15	16	TRBJ2-7	CATSRGGGDRGYEQYF
TRBV9	15	TRBJ2-5	CASSVARDSQETQYF
TRBV6-1	14	TRBJ1-2	CASSDQGVLLGYTF
TRBV11-2	12	TRBJ2-7	CASSGAPYEQYF
TRBV10-2	12	TRBJ2-3	CASSELGTPEYF
TRBV6-5	14	TRBJ2-7	CASSYSISAYEQYF
TRBV6-1	13	TRBJ2-7	CASSEGVSYEQYF
TRBV7-9	15	TRBJ2-1	CASSSALASHHEQFF
TRBV9	15	TRBJ2-5	CASSVVAGGPETQYF
TRBV28	16	TRBJ1-2	CASSLLTPGQTYGYTF
TRBV7-9	15	TRBJ2-3	CASSASGRDTDTQYF
TRBV11-3	16	TRBJ2-1	CASSFGPGLARNEQFF
TRBV4-1	12	TRBJ1-2	CASSPRDNRYTF
TRBV5-6	17	TRBJ2-1	CASSWDLGGSSYNEQFF
TRBV4-3	15	TRBJ2-7	CASSQGSVTSYEQYF
TRBV6-4	16	TRBJ1-5	CASRTTGVTPNQPQHF
TRBV19	14	TRBJ1-1	CASSTRGRVTEAFF
TRBV28	15	TRBJ2-6	CASSLGLGGANVLTF
TRBV11-2	19	TRBJ1-1	CASSLEPSGGPLMNTEAFF
TRBV4-1	16	TRBJ1-1	CASSLLLGQGGPEAFF
TRBV10-3	11	TRBJ2-7	CAISESNEQYF
TRBV9	15	TRBJ2-5	CASSGRTGGGETQYF
TRBV4-1	15	TRBJ2-5	CASSQTGTVQETQYF
TRBV29-1	13	TRBJ1-5	CSVGKGLGQPQHF
TRBV13	16	TRBJ2-5	CASSSRTSGRAETQYF
TRBV6-1	16	TRBJ2-2	CASSDRTSVNTGELFF
TRBV19	14	TRBJ1-4	CASSMRGRNEKLFF
TRBV29-1	13	TRBJ1-2	CSVEKSLRPGYTF
TRBV28	18	TRBJ2-2	CASSPSGTSGLKGWELFF
TRBV29-1	12	TRBJ2-4	CSGGISENIQYF
TRBV4-3	15	TRBJ1-2	CASSQLRDSPYGYTF
TRBV7-9	16	TRBJ2-1	CASSPRLAGILSEQFF
TRBV27	13	TRBJ2-7	CATWGEGAYEQYF
TRBV7-2	13	TRBJ2-4	CASADREKNIQYF
TRBV10-1	15	TRBJ2-3	CASGGSAGAVDTQYF
TRBV7-2	14	TRBJ1-2	CASSLSTGDYGYTF